This paragraph reports one T cell receptor (beta chain). The data belong to a study of blood T cell repertoires in COVID-19. Background on the study: Spain, Italy and the United States supplied samples that represented acute and convalescent COVID-19. From T cells, B-cell-depleted T cells, or PBMCs came the material, which was cDNA or gDNA.

Per the study methods: Reference gene primer amplification gave estimated nucleated cell counts. Repertoires were generated with immunoSEQ multiplex PCR, while TCRdb's copy carries only in-frame clones and drops some. The V and J calls and clone size are taken from that table; D and trimming were inferred from the DNA. The sample lists approximately 290,000 clones; approximately 90% were seen once. The CDR3 loop spans 14 amino acids. Looked up from germline, CDR1 is DFQATT and CDR2 is SNEGSKA (reference sequence). V lost 3 bases and J lost 2; bases outside the gene matches: 4. The sequencing sample was made of peripheral blood. This chain connects TRBV20-1 to TRBJ1-5, with 7 nucleotides matching TRBD1. The source is a man aged 25 to 40 with acute or convalescent COVID-19. The DNA of the CDR3 is TGCAGTGCTAGTCAGGGGGGTGGCAATCAGCCCCAGCATTTT. Translation: CSASQGGGNQPQHF.